This T cell receptor beta chain was identified in a study of identical twins. The CDR3 is 18 amino acids. Unmatched junction bases numbered 10, after V lost 5 bases and J lost 0 bases. Germline V gene data show CDR1 as ENHRY and CDR2 as SYGVKD. TCRdb reprocessed the 5' RACE reads with MiXCR, giving one entry per CDR3 protein. The sample contains under 300,000 distinct CDR3 sequences, about 14% of which appear only once. V and J are TRBV10-3 and TRBJ2-6; 7 bases align to TRBD1. Sequences were obtained from memory (CD45RO+) T cells sorted from blood. The TCR was taken from a woman under 30 in good health. CDR3 DNA sequence: TGTGCCATCAGTAACCCGGGACAGTCGAACTCTGGGGCCAACGTCCTGACTTTC. This encodes CAISNPGQSNSGANVLTF.